This T cell receptor (beta chain) was identified in a study of identical twins. CDR1 and CDR2 (germline): LGHNA, YNFKEQ. The CDR3 covers 16 residues. Trimming pared 1 base from V and 5 bases from J, leaving 17 bases between. Findings and caveats of the study: Out-of-frame alpha sequences shared by twins were enriched for low generation probability. Models underestimated out-of-frame TCR alpha sharing in monozygotic twins. Insertion counts were lower in abundant cord blood beta clonotypes, a trend that memory repertoires did not show.

This clonotype has a count of ten or more. Antigen specificity is unknown. MiXCR, run by TCRdb on the 5' RACE reads, gives a single entry per CDR3 protein. The repertoire holds hundreds of thousands of distinct CDR3 sequences, with around 6% as singletons. V gene TRBV4-2 combines with J gene TRBJ1-1, with D possibly being TRBD1 (5 bases). This TCR was sampled from a man between 18 and 35 years old in good health. Sample: naive T cells sorted from blood. The CDR3: CASSQGDGRGRTEAFF. CDR3 in DNA: TGTGCCAGCAGCCAAGGGGACGGAAGGGGAAGGACTGAAGCTTTCTTT.